The subject of this entry is one T cell receptor beta chain. CDR1 is SGHVS and CDR2 is FQNEAQ in the germline V gene. Deletions cut 5 bases from V and 0 bases from J, with 10 bases between. This CDR3 has 14 residues. The data originate from a study of cytomegalovirus exposure and HLA in healthy donors. Vbeta (60) and Jbeta (13) primers were used in the PCR. Authors' methods: In a later analysis, of approximately 81 million unique beta chains, about 10 million appeared in at least two donors. Clones were read by immunoSEQ multiplex PCR, and TCRdb kept only the in-frame ones, dropping some. V and J calls and clone size are copied from that table; D and trimming were computed from the DNA. Here the sample spans roughly 180,000 clones, 70% to 80% being singletons. The study sampled nominally healthy donors, though unrecorded immune exposures were likely.

This chain joins TRBV7-8 and TRBJ1-2; maybe TRBD1 (5 bases). The sample was PBMCs. The receptor comes from a girl between 5 and 17 years old in good health and CMV-seropositive. This CDR3 is CASSLRQTNYGYTF. CDR3 in DNA: TGTGCCAGCAGCCTCCGACAGACTAACTATGGCTACACCTTC.